This T cell receptor beta chain derives from a study of OX40 agonist ivuxolimab in advanced cancers. In terms of the full investigation: Ivuxolimab was an agonistic, fully human IgG2 monoclonal antibody directed against OX40 (CD134), a costimulatory receptor. Intravenous ivuxolimab was administered to patients every 2 weeks at six dose levels: 0.01, 0.1, 0.3, 1.5, 3 and 10 mg/kg. Of the approximately 50 dose-escalation patients, hepatocellular carcinoma was present in 19, melanoma in some 15, renal cell carcinoma in 9 and head and neck cancer in 9. In the dose-escalation cohort, around four fifths of patients were male, and the mean age was approximately 60 years, with a range of about 20 to 90. Patients were allowed to have had prior anti-PD-1, anti-PD-L1 or anti-CTLA-4 therapy, and 40% of the dose-escalation patients had been treated with checkpoint inhibitors. Partial responses occurred in three dose-escalation patients: two with cutaneous melanoma and one with hepatocellular carcinoma. The point of sequencing TCRbeta in the periphery was to test whether ivuxolimab changed TCR sequence diversity and drove clonal T-cell expansion. The paper covers the monotherapy dose-escalation part of the phase I ivuxolimab trial, which included N ≈ 57 patients. Results the study describes overall, beyond this receptor: The antigen specificity of the peripheral T cells that underwent clonal expansion was not determined. In the 0.1-3.0 mg/kg groups, partial responders were among the patients with the lowest normalized peripheral clonal expansion, particularly in CD8+ T cells. At doses of 0.1 to 3.0 mg/kg, clonal expansion of both CD4+ and CD8+ blood T cells was observed from baseline to week 6. On average, CD8+ T cells showed more expanded clones than CD4+ T cells after ivuxolimab. Low levels of normalized T-cell clonal expansion were also seen in some patients who did not respond.

About this clone: Its target antigen remains unknown. No much larger clonotype is one base removed from it; base qualities were not supplied.

Patients with autoimmune disease history or receiving systemic immunosuppression were excluded from the trial. In every dose cohort, peripheral blood was drawn for TCR sequencing at baseline, cycle 4 day 1, and cycle 7 day 1. Samples were obtained from an open-label, multicenter, first-in-human phase I dose-escalation trial of ivuxolimab. The trial enrolled adults with locally advanced or metastatic head and neck squamous cell, hepatocellular, melanoma or renal cell carcinoma. Before TCR sequencing, CD4+ and CD8+ T cells were separately sorted from peripheral blood. CDR1 and CDR2 are drawn from the germline V gene (reference sequence): LNHDA, SQIVND. Deletion took 4 bases off V and 6 bases off J, with a span of 16 bases between the germline ends. Including cysteine and phenylalanine, the CDR3 has 15 amino acids. Solely the CDR3 DNA is kept, with 45 bases framed from the first base. Genomic DNA was extracted from sorted cells for sequencing of the TCRbeta CDR3 region. TCRbeta CDR3 regions were sequenced using the immunoSEQ Assay. TCRdb's version of the immuneACCESS table is confined to in-frame rearrangements and falls short of the full clone set. An unresolved V gene accounts for under half of the shortfall where checked; the remainder is of unknown origin. The sample table lists about 19,000 clones, around 82% of them with a count of one. The ten largest make up over 3.5% of the sample.

Specimen: CD4+ or CD8+ T cells sorted from blood, collected in a trial of the OX40 agonist ivuxolimab. This receptor chain uses TRBV19 and TRBJ2-1, with the D call perhaps TRBD1 or TRBD2, as 6 bases match in each case. The TCR comes from an adult with an advanced solid tumor such as melanoma, head and neck, liver or kidney cancer. CDR3 region: CASSTGTWGANEQFF. The nucleotide sequence is given as TGTGCCAGTAGTACTGGGACTTGGGGGGCCAATGAGCAGTTCTTC.